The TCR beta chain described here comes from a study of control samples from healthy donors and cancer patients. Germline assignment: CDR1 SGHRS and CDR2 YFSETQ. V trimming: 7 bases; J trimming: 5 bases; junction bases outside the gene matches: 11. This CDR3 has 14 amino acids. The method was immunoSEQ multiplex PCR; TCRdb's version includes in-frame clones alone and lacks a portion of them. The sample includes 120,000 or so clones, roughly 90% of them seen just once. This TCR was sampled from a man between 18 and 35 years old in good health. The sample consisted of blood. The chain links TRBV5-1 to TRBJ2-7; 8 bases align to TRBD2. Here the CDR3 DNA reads TGCGCCAGCTTTCAAACGGGACTAGAGAACGAGCAGTACTTC. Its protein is CASFQTGLENEQYF.